Following are 32 T cell receptor beta chains from one sample sequenced in a study of T cell changes during pregnancy in multiple sclerosis. Assay: immunoSEQ multiplex PCR; the TCRdb copy retains only in-frame clones and omits some. The sample includes about 40,000 clones, approximately 88% of them seen just once. Sequencing used peripheral blood, obtained in the first trimester of pregnancy. The origin of the receptors is a female donor in good health, enrolled as a control in a pregnancy study.

The CDR3 sequence: CASSQDHTGVREQYF. In DNA form, the CDR3 reads TGCGCCAGCAGCCAAGATCATACAGGGGTGAGGGAGCAGTACTTC. This sequence joins TRBV4-3 and TRBJ2-7; 7 bases are a match to TRBD1. V dropped 0 bases and J dropped 7; count of bases not matched to a gene: 9. The length of the CDR3 is 15 residues. Germline CDR1 and CDR2: LGHNA and YSLEER.

This rearrangement joins TRBV7-3 to TRBJ1-5, with a tentative D call TRBD1 (6 bases). The germline V gene encodes CDR1 SGHTA and CDR2 FQGTGA. Trimming removed 5 bases from V and 1 base from J, with 15 bases in between. This CDR3 has 16 amino acids. CDR3 amino acids: CASSPTKGGSNQPQHF. CDR3 coding DNA: TGTGCCAGCAGCCCCACTAAGGGGGGGAGCAATCAGCCCCAGCATTTT.

V is TRBV6-1 and J is TRBJ2-1; TRBD2 might be the D (7 bases). Trimming took off 1 base at V and 4 bases at J, with 11 bases between the two ends. CDR3 length: 15 residues. CDR1 MNHNS and CDR2 SASEGT come from the germline V gene. The CDR3 loop is CASSEGGGGYNEQFF. Here the CDR3 DNA reads TGTGCCAGCAGTGAAGGGGGAGGGGGGTACAATGAGCAGTTCTTC.

V usage is TRBV2 and J usage is TRBJ1-2, with TRBD1 matching over 7 bases. The germline V gene encodes CDR1 SNHLY and CDR2 FYNNEI. The V and J ends lost 5 bases and 11 bases, in that order; junction bases with no gene match: 5. This CDR3 comprises 11 residues. CDR3 amino acids: CASSPGQWYTF. The DNA for the CDR3 is TGTGCCAGCAGTCCGGGACAGTGGTACACCTTC. Full variable domain (remainder filled in from reference TRBV2 and TRBJ1-2): EPEVTQTPSHQVTQMGQEVILRCVPISNHLYFYWYRQILGQKVEFLVSFYNNEISEKSEIFDDQFSVERPDGSNFTLKIRSTKLEDSAMYFCASSPGQWYTFGSGTRLTVV.

CDR3 in amino acids: CASSLGQGEAFF. CDR3 in DNA: TGTGCCAGCAGCCTTGGACAGGGAGAAGCTTTCTTT. The gene calls are TRBV5-4 and TRBJ1-1, with 8 bases identical to TRBD1. V lost 4 bases, J lost 8 bases, and 4 bases stayed unmatched. This CDR3 comprises 12 residues. Germline V gene sequence: CDR1 SGHNT, CDR2 YYREEE (reference sequence).

This clone was detected only a few times. The chain's CDR3 is CASSPGSDYNEQFF. The CDR3 DNA sequence: TGTGCCAGCAGTCCTGGGAGTGACTACAATGAGCAGTTCTTC. The genes are TRBV7-9 and TRBJ2-1; perhaps TRBD2 as D (5 bases). CDR1 and CDR2 from the germline V gene are SEHNR and FQNEAQ (reference sequence). Trimming removed 6 bases from V and 3 bases from J, with 12 bases in between. This CDR3 region has 14 residues. The full variable domain, with the rest looked up from reference TRBV7-9 and TRBJ2-1, is DTGVSQNPRHKITKRGQNVTFRCDPISEHNRLYWYRQTLGQGPEFLTYFQNEAQLEKSRLLSDRFSAERPKGSFSTLEIQRTEQGDSAMYLCASSPGSDYNEQFFGPGTRLTVL.

The chain employs TRBV9 and TRBJ2-2; D gene uncertain. V lost 4 bases and J 0 bases, leaving 13 bases between the germline ends. CDR3 size: 16 residues. Germline CDR1 reads SGDLS; CDR2 reads YYNGEE. The CDR3 DNA is TGTGCCAGCAGCCCCCGCGAGCGAGCGAACACCGGGGAGCTGTTTTTT. This sequence encodes CASSPRERANTGELFF.

This chain uses TRBV19 with TRBJ1-2, with TRBD1 matching over 7 bases. This CDR3 is 18 amino acids long. V shed 7 bases and J 4 bases; nucleotides not matched to a gene: 21. Germline values: CDR1 LNHDA, CDR2 SQIVND (reference sequence). The CDR3 spells CASKGGVPTGTYLYGYTF. Here the CDR3 DNA reads TGTGCCAGTAAGGGAGGTGTTCCGACAGGGACCTATCTCTATGGCTACACCTTC.

This chain connects TRBV27 to TRBJ2-7; no reliable D call. This CDR3 contains 12 residues. The germline V gene encodes CDR1 MNHEY and CDR2 SMNVEV (reference sequence). Deletions cut 4 bases from V and 5 bases from J, with 9 bases between. CDR3 sequence (DNA): TGTGCCAGCAGTTCAATGGCCCACGAGCAGTACTTC. Translation gives CASSSMAHEQYF.

Notes on this clone: Additional DNA sequences in this sample encode the identical CDR3. V is TRBV19 and J is TRBJ2-3; no clear D. This CDR3 comprises 13 residues. V gave up 6 bases and J gave up 0 bases, with 7 bases separating them. The germline V gene has CDR1 LNHDA and CDR2 SQIVND (reference sequence). The CDR3 region is CASRPTSTDTQYF. The CDR3 DNA reads as TGTGCCAGTAGGCCCACTAGCACAGATACGCAGTATTTT.

This chain connects TRBV25-1 to TRBJ2-1; D gene uncertain. Germline V CDR1 and CDR2: MGHDK, SYGVNS. Trimming left V 11 bases short and J 6 bases short, with 17 bases between. This CDR3 contains 13 residues. The DNA for the CDR3 is TGTGCCTCTTCGGAGCCGGGTAGCAATGAGCAGTTCTTC. It encodes CASSEPGSNEQFF.

The gene calls are TRBV4-2 and TRBJ2-3; TRBD2 aligns across 10 bases. V lost 3 bases to trimming and J lost 1 base; unmatched junction nucleotides: 4. The CDR3 sequence is 16 residues long. CDR1 LGHNA and CDR2 YNFKEQ come from the germline V gene. The CDR3 region has the DNA TGTGCCAGCAGCCAGGCCGGGACTAGCGGCACAGATACGCAGTATTTT. Translation: CASSQAGTSGTDTQYF.

The J gene is TRBJ2-1, the V gene TRBV4-1; 11 bases line up with TRBD2. Germline V CDR1 and CDR2: MGHRA, YSYEKL. The CDR3 loop spans 16 amino acids. Trimming at V came to 3 bases and at J to 4 bases, leaving 5 bases not matched to a gene. The CDR3 DNA follows: TGCGCCAGCAGCCAGGCACTAGCGGGAGTATACAATGAGCAGTTCTTC. Amino acid sequence: CASSQALAGVYNEQFF.

This rearrangement joins TRBV5-4 to TRBJ1-6; D uncertain. CDR3 length: 14 residues. The V gene lost 3 bases and the J gene lost 7 bases, with 11 bases spanning the gap. CDR1 and CDR2 (germline): SGHNT, YYREEE (reference sequence). The DNA of the CDR3 is TGTGCCAGCAGCTCCCGGAGCCTGAATTCACCCCTCCACTTT. Amino acids: CASSSRSLNSPLHF.

This clone was recorded once. The chain has TRBV28 and TRBJ2-3; 9 bases match TRBD2. V shed 6 bases, J shed 1 base, and the junction held 5 bases outside the gene matches. CDR1 is MDHEN and CDR2 is SYDVKM in the germline V gene. The length of the CDR3 is 15 residues. CDR3: CASSPRLAGTDTQYF. The CDR3 nucleotides read TGTGCCAGCAGCCCCCGACTAGCGGGCACAGATACGCAGTATTTT.

This chain links TRBV9 with TRBJ2-2, with a weak D call TRBD1 (6 bases). From germline, CDR1 is SGDLS and CDR2 YYNGEE. The CDR3 has 16 amino acids. V was trimmed by 0 bases and J by 7 bases, leaving 16 bases between them. In DNA form, the CDR3 reads TGTGCCAGCAGCGTAGGGCAGGGGAGAGTTGGCGGGGAGCTGTTTTTT. This gives the protein CASSVGQGRVGGELFF.

In DNA form, the CDR3 reads TGTGCCAGCAGCCTGTCTATAGAGCAGTACTTC. Protein product: CASSLSIEQYF. The chain combines TRBV11-2 with TRBJ2-7; no clear D. CDR1 is SGHAT and CDR2 is FQNNGV in the germline V gene. Trimming pared 5 bases from V and 7 bases from J, leaving 9 bases between. There are 11 residues in the CDR3.

The chain has TRBV7-9 and TRBJ2-7; D gene uncertain. Germline CDR1 and CDR2: SEHNR and FQNEAQ (reference sequence). Trimming pared 7 bases from V and 5 bases from J, leaving 15 bases between. CDR3 length: 13 amino acids. The CDR3 region is CASTSGPADEQYF. CDR3 DNA: TGTGCCAGCACCAGTGGGCCGGCCGACGAGCAGTACTTC.

The rearrangement uses TRBV7-3 and TRBJ2-3, with TRBD2 as a possible D gene (5 bases). CDR1 SGHTA and CDR2 FQGTGA come from the germline V gene. Trimming removed 5 bases from V and 1 base from J, with 13 bases in between. This CDR3 has 15 residues. CDR3 residues: CASSPSSFGTDTQYF. The CDR3 nucleotides are TGTGCCAGCAGCCCCTCTAGCTTTGGCACAGATACGCAGTATTTT.

In DNA, the CDR3 is TGTGCCAGCAGCTCACCCGGGACAGGAAGGGAGACCCAGTACTTC. Translation gives CASSSPGTGRETQYF. The chain employs TRBV7-2 and TRBJ2-5, with 8 bases that match TRBD1. This CDR3 contains 15 residues. V lost 4 bases and J lost 5; bases outside the gene matches: 9. CDR1 is SGHTA, CDR2 FQGNSA, per germline.

This clone was observed a single time. The chain carries TRBV9 and TRBJ2-7; D is undetermined. This CDR3 has 14 residues. V dropped 0 bases and J dropped 2 bases, with 9 bases sitting between them. The V gene's germline CDR1 is SGDLS and CDR2 YYNGEE. DNA of the CDR3: TGTGCCAGCAGCGTAGCCTACTCTCCCTACGAGCAGTACTTC. Amino acids: CASSVAYSPYEQYF.

This clone was recorded only once. The CDR3 nucleotides are TGTGCCAGCAGCGTAGGGGGGGGGTGGACTGAAGCTTTCTTT. This encodes CASSVGGGWTEAFF. This chain joins TRBV9 and TRBJ1-1, with D tentatively TRBD1 (5 bases). Trimming took off 0 bases at V and 5 bases at J, with 11 bases between the two ends. Germline V CDR1 and CDR2: SGDLS, YYNGEE. This CDR3 is built from 14 residues. Filled out from reference TRBV9 and TRBJ1-1, the complete variable domain reads DSGVTQTPKHLITATGQRVTLRCSPRSGDLSVYWYQQSLDQGLQFLIQYYNGEERAKGNILERFSAQQFPDLHSELNLSSLELGDSALYFCASSVGGGWTEAFFGQGTRLTVV.

The count of this clone is one. The chain combines TRBV15 with TRBJ2-3; maybe TRBD2 (5 bases). The CDR3 consists of 14 residues. CDR1 is LNHNV and CDR2 is YYDKDF in the germline V gene (reference sequence). Trimming stripped 5 bases from V and 3 bases from J, with 12 bases between. CDR3 protein: CATSVSGETDTQYF. The CDR3 DNA sequence: TGTGCCACCAGCGTCTCTGGGGAGACAGATACGCAGTATTTT. Complete variable domain (other parts from reference TRBV15 and TRBJ2-3): DAMVIQNPRYQVTQFGKPVTLSCSQTLNHNVMYWYQQKSSQAPKLLFHYYDKDFNNEADTPDNFQSRRPNTSFCFLDIRSPGLGDTAMYLCATSVSGETDTQYFGPGTRLTVL.

The V gene is TRBV27, the J gene TRBJ2-7, with D unclear. The ends were cut back, 4 bases at V and 3 bases at J, with 4 bases in the middle. Germline-derived CDR1 and CDR2 are MNHEY and SMNVEV (reference sequence). This CDR3 is built from 11 residues. CDR3 DNA: TGTGCCAGCAGTTATAACTACGAGCAGTACTTC. As protein: CASSYNYEQYF.

This sequence joins TRBV5-1 and TRBJ2-5, with TRBD2 matching over 7 bases. Germline values: CDR1 SGHRS, CDR2 YFSETQ. The CDR3 spans 14 residues. Trimming took 0 bases from V and 3 from J; bases not matched to a gene: 2. The CDR3 DNA is TGCGCCAGCAGCTTGGCCCGGGAGGAAGAGACCCAGTACTTC. Protein: CASSLAREEETQYF.

The rearrangement links TRBV29-1 to TRBJ1-1; unclear D gene. The V and J ends lost 4 bases and 7 bases respectively, with 7 bases between them. The CDR3 runs to 10 residues. CDR1 SQVTM and CDR2 ANQGSEA come from the germline V gene. CDR3 in DNA: TGCAGCGTTGGTGACATTGAAGCTTTCTTT. This sequence encodes CSVGDIEAFF.

This clone was recorded only once. The rearrangement uses TRBV28 and TRBJ2-7; TRBD1 matches at 7 bases. CDR3 size: 12 residues. Germline V CDR1 and CDR2: MDHEN, SYDVKM. V was pared by 6 bases and J by 3 bases, with 2 bases of the junction left unmatched. Here the CDR3 reads CASRTGVYEQYF. Here the CDR3 DNA reads TGTGCCAGCAGAACAGGGGTCTACGAGCAGTACTTC.

V gene TRBV19 combines with J gene TRBJ2-1, with 7 nucleotides matching TRBD1. Germline V lookup: CDR1 LNHDA, CDR2 SQIVND (reference sequence). This CDR3 has 16 amino acids. The junction had 8 bases not matched to a gene; V was cut back by 6 bases and J by 0 bases. This CDR3 reads CASRTSDRSSYNEQFF. The CDR3 nucleotides read TGTGCCAGTAGGACTTCGGACAGGAGCTCCTACAATGAGCAGTTCTTC.

The V and J genes are TRBV28 and TRBJ1-2; the D is unclear. There are 15 residues in the CDR3. Germline CDR1 and CDR2: MDHEN and SYDVKM. V lost 2 bases and J lost 8, with 18 bases in between. The CDR3 nucleotides are TGTGCCAGCAGTTTAAGCTACTCCGGCGGGGAAGGCTACACCTTC. Protein product: CASSLSYSGGEGYTF.

The CDR3 DNA reads TGTGCCAGCAGTTCGTGGACAGGGGGTACAAGAGGACTTGAAGCTTTCTTT. Amino acids: CASSSWTGGTRGLEAFF. V and J are TRBV27 and TRBJ1-1, with 10 bases aligning to TRBD1. Germline V gives CDR1 MNHEY, CDR2 SMNVEV (reference sequence). The junction had 15 bases not matched to a gene; V was cut back by 4 bases and J by 7 bases. The length of the CDR3 is 17 residues.

This chain joins TRBV7-9 and TRBJ2-5, with TRBD2 matching over 8 bases. From germline, CDR1 is SEHNR and CDR2 FQNEAQ (reference sequence). The CDR3 length is 16 residues. V dropped 2 bases and J dropped 1; count of bases not matched to a gene: 6. CDR3 DNA sequence: TGTGCCAGCAGCTTATCGAGCGGGGGCCCCCAAGAGACCCAGTACTTC. Translating it yields CASSLSSGGPQETQYF.

Only one count was recorded for this clone. The genes are TRBV29-1 and TRBJ2-7, with 8 bases fitting TRBD1. The V gene end was trimmed by 3 bases and the J gene end by 0 bases; junction bases not matched to a gene: 7. The length of the CDR3 is 15 residues. Germline-derived CDR1 and CDR2 are SQVTM and ANQGSEA. CDR3 bases: TGCAGCGTTGAGAGTCCGGGACAGGACTCCTACGAGCAGTACTTC. Residues: CSVESPGQDSYEQYF.